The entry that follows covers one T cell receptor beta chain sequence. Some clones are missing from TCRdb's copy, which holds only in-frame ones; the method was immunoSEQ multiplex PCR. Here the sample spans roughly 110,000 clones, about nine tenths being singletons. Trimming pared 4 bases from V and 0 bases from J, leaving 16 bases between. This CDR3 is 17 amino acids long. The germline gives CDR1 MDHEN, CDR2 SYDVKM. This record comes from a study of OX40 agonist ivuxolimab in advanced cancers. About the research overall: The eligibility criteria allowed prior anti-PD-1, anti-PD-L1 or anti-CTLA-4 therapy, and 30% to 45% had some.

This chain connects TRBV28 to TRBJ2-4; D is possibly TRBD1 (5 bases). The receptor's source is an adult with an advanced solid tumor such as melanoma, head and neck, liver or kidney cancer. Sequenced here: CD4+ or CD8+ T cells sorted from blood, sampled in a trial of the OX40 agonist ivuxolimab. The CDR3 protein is CASSSSYRLLAKNIQYF. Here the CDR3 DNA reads TGTGCCAGCAGTTCATCGTACAGGTTACTAGCCAAAAACATTCAGTACTTC.